The present T cell receptor (beta chain) was sequenced within a study of T cell changes during pregnancy in multiple sclerosis. The germline V and J ends were trimmed by 4 bases and 0 bases, with 11 bases remaining between them. The CDR3 contains 15 residues. The germline CDR1 and CDR2 sequences are SGHNT and YYREEE (reference sequence). The assay was immunoSEQ multiplex PCR, and TCRdb's table has in-frame clones only and misses some. The sample lists fewer than 20,000 clones, nearly 96% seen once, with approximately 1% in the top ten. V gene TRBV5-4 combines with J gene TRBJ2-1, with a possible D match to TRBD1 (6 bases). The source material was peripheral blood, sampled in the third trimester of pregnancy. The sequence was collected from a female donor with multiple sclerosis, enrolled in a pregnancy study. The CDR3 nucleotides read TGTGCCAGCAGCCCCCGACAGGCCTCCTACAATGAGCAGTTCTTC. Translated: CASSPRQASYNEQFF.